This T cell receptor beta chain stems from a study of blood T cell repertoires in COVID-19. Per the authors' pipeline: For nucleated cells, counts were estimated from reference gene primer amplification. The data were produced by immunoSEQ multiplex PCR, yet TCRdb's version contains in-frame clones alone and is incomplete. That table supplies the V and J calls and clone size; D and trimming were determined from the DNA. The sample lists 150,000 or so clones; roughly 88% were seen once. The participants were between about 18 and 100 years old and came from 24 US areas. With 2 bases clipped from V and 4 bases from J, the junction kept 7 bases outside the gene matches. This CDR3 comprises 17 residues. The germline gives CDR1 SGHNT, CDR2 YYREEE (reference sequence).

The J gene is TRBJ2-3, the V gene TRBV5-4; 13 bases match TRBD2. The TCR comes from a woman between 25 and 40 years old with acute COVID-19. The sequencing sample was made of PBMCs or T cells enriched from blood (not recorded which). The CDR3 reads CASSLPTGLAGPDTQYF. Here the CDR3 DNA reads TGTGCCAGCAGCTTACCCACGGGACTAGCGGGACCAGATACGCAGTATTTT.